The present T cell receptor (beta chain) was sequenced within a study of T-cell reconstitution after alpha-beta-depleted transplantation in children. The table lists this clonotype with a few counts. Molecular barcoding with unique molecular identifiers was used for the TCRbeta library. TCRdb recomputed calls from the PCR reads with MiXCR, one row per CDR3 protein. The data hold about 350,000 distinct CDR3 sequences, with about 14% observed a single time. The trim removed 4 bases at V and 7 bases at J, leaving 9 bases unmatched. Per germline, CDR1 SGHRS and CDR2 YFSETQ. The CDR3 totals 14 residues. The sequence came from a human donor who donated a stem cell graft to a child with Fanconi anemia. The gene calls are TRBV5-1 and TRBJ1-2, with 8 bases identical to TRBD1. The specimen was PBMCs, collected from the stem cell graft. The chain's CDR3 is CASSANTDRGGYTF. The CDR3 region has the DNA TGCGCCAGCAGCGCAAATACAGACAGGGGTGGCTACACCTTC. The full variable domain, its missing parts supplied by reference TRBV5-1 and TRBJ1-2, is KAGVTQTPRYLIKTRGQQVTLSCSPISGHRSVSWYQQTPGQGLQFLFEYFSETQRNKGNFPGRFSGRQFSNSRSEMNVSTLELGDSALYLCASSANTDRGGYTFGSGTRLTVV.